This TCR beta chain originates from a study of blood T cell repertoires in COVID-19. Across the whole study: Acute and convalescent COVID-19 specimens originated in the United States, Italy and Spain. Sources were T cells, B-cell-depleted T cells, or PBMCs; the material itself was cDNA or gDNA.

J gave up 4 bases and V 4 bases, and 3 bases lay outside the gene matches. In germline, CDR1 is SGHRS, CDR2 YFSETQ. The CDR3 has 16 amino acids. As handled by the study authors: Reference gene primer amplification gave nucleated cell count estimates. Generated by immunoSEQ multiplex PCR, the TCRdb table keeps only in-frame clones and is missing some. V, J and clone size reflect that table, while D and trimming were determined from the DNA. The sample shows under 60,000 clones, approximately 89% of them seen only once. Sequencing input: peripheral blood. The chain couples TRBV5-1 to TRBJ2-1; TRBD2 matches at 15 bases. This receptor was taken from an elderly woman with acute or convalescent COVID-19. The DNA of the CDR3 is TGCGCCAGCAGCCGGGGACTAGCGGGGGGTTACAATGAGCAGTTCTTC. Protein product: CASSRGLAGGYNEQFF.